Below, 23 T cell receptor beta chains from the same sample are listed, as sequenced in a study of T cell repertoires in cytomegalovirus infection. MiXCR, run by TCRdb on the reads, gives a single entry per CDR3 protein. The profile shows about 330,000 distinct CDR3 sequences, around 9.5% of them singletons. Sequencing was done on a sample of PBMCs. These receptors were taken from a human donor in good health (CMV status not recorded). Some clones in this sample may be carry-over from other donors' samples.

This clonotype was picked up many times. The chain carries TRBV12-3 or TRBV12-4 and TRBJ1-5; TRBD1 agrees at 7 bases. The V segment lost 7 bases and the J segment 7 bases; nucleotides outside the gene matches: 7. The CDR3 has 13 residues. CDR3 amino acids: CASTAQGNQPQHF. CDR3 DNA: TGTGCCAGCACCGCACAGGGGAACCAGCCCCAGCATTTT.

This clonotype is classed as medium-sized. The CDR3 coding sequence is TGTGCCAGCAGCTTAGGTGGTAGCTCTGAGGTGGGGGAGCAGTTCTTC. It translates to CASSLGGSSEVGEQFF. V usage is TRBV11-2 and J usage is TRBJ2-1; D is ambiguous. Germline CDR1 SGHAT, CDR2 FQNNGV. The V end was cut by 1 base, the J end by 10 bases, with 20 bases between. The CDR3 totals 16 residues. The complete variable domain, with remaining parts taken from reference TRBV11-2 and TRBJ2-1, reads EAGVAQSPRYKIIEKRQSVAFWCNPISGHATLYWYQQILGQGPKLLIQFQNNGVVDDSQLPKDRFSAERLKGVDSTLKIQPAKLEDSAVYLCASSLGGSSEVGEQFFGPGTRLTVL.

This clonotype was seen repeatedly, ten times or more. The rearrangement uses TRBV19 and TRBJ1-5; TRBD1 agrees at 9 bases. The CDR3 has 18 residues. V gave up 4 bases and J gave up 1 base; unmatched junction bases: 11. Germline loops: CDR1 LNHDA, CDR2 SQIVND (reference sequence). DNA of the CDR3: TGTGCCAGTAGTAGGTCCGGGACAGGGCTATTAAGCAATCAGCCCCAGCATTTT. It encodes CASSRSGTGLLSNQPQHF.

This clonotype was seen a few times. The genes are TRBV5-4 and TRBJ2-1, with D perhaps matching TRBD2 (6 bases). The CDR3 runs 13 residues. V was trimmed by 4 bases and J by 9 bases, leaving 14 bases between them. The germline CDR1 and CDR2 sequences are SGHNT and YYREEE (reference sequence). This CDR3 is CASSLEGVGEQFF. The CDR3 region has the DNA TGTGCCAGCAGCCTGGAGGGAGTCGGTGAGCAGTTCTTC.

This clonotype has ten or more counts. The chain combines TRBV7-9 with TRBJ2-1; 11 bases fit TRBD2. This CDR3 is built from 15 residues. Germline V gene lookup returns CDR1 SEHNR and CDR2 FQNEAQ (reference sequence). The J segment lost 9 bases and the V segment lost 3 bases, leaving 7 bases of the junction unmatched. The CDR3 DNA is TGTGCCAGCAGCTTGAAAACTAGCGGGAGTCCTGAGCAGTTCTTC. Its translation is CASSLKTSGSPEQFF.

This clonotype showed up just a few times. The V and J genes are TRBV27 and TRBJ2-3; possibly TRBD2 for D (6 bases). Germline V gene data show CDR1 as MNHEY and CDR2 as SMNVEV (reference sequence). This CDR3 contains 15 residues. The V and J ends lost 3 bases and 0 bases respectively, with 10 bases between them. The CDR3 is CASSFGSGSTDTQYF. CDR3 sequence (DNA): TGTGCCAGCAGTTTCGGTAGCGGTAGCACAGATACGCAGTATTTT.

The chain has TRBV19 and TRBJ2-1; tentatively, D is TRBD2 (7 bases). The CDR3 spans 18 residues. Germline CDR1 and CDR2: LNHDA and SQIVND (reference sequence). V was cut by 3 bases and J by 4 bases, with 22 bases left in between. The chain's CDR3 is CASSMGAGVSLSYNEQFF. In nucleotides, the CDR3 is TGTGCCAGTAGTATGGGGGCGGGAGTTAGCCTTTCGTACAATGAGCAGTTCTTC.

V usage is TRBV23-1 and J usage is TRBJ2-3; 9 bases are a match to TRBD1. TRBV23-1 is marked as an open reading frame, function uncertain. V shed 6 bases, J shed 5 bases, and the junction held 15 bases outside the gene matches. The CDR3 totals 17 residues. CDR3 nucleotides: TGCGCCAGCAGCCGCTCCTCACGGACAGGGGAAATAGATACGCAGTATTTT. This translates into CASSRSSRTGEIDTQYF.

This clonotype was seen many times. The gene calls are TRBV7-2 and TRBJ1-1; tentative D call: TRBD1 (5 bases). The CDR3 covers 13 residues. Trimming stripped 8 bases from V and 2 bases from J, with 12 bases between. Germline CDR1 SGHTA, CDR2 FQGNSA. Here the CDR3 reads CASRWQGNTEAFF. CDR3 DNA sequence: TGTGCCAGCCGATGGCAGGGTAACACTGAAGCTTTCTTT.

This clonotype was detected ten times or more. The CDR3 DNA is TGTGCCAGCAGCTTTAGGACTAGCGGGTATAGCACAGATACGCAGTATTTT. Amino acid sequence: CASSFRTSGYSTDTQYF. V gene TRBV7-2 combines with J gene TRBJ2-3; 11 bases are a match to TRBD2. CDR1 is SGHTA and CDR2 is FQGNSA in the germline V gene. There are 17 residues in the CDR3. V was clipped by 3 bases and J by 0 bases; unmatched bases: 5.

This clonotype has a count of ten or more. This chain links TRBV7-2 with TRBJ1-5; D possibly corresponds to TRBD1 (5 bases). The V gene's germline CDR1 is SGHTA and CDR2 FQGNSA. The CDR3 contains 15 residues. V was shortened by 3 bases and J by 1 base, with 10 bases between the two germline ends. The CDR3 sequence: CASSFAGGSNQPQHF. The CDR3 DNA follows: TGTGCCAGCAGCTTCGCCGGGGGGAGCAATCAGCCCCAGCATTTT. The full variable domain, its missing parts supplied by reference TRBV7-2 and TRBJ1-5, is GAGVSQSPSNKVTEKGKDVELRCDPISGHTALYWYRQSLGQGLEFLIYFQGNSAPDKSGLPSDRFSAERTGGSVSTLTIQRTQQEDSAVYLCASSFAGGSNQPQHFGDGTRLSIL.

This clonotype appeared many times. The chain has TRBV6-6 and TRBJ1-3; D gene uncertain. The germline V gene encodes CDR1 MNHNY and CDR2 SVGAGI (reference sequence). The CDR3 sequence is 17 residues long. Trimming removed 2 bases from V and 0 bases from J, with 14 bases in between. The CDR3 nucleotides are TGTGCCAGCAGTTACAACCAAGGCCGACGCTCTGGAAACACCATATATTTT. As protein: CASSYNQGRRSGNTIYF.

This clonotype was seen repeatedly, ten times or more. CDR3 nucleotides: TGTGCCAGCAGCTTAGGGACACCCTACGAGCAGTACTTC. Residues: CASSLGTPYEQYF. The chain combines TRBV7-2 with TRBJ2-7, with D possibly matching TRBD1 (5 bases). CDR1 and CDR2 from the germline V gene are SGHTA and FQGNSA. Trimming left V 1 base short and J 2 bases short, with 6 bases between. The CDR3 length is 13 residues.

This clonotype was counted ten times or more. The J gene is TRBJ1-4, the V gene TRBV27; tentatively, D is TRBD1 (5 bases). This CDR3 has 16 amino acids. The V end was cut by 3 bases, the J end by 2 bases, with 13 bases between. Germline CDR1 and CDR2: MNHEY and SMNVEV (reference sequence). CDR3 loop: CASSFQGRGTNEKLFF. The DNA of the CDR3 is TGTGCCAGCAGTTTCCAGGGAAGAGGGACTAATGAAAAACTGTTTTTT.

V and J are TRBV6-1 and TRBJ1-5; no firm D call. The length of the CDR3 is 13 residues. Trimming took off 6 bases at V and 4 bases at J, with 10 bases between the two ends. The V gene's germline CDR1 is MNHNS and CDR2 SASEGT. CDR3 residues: CASRYVWNQPQHF. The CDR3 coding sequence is TGTGCCAGCAGATACGTGTGGAATCAGCCCCAGCATTTT.

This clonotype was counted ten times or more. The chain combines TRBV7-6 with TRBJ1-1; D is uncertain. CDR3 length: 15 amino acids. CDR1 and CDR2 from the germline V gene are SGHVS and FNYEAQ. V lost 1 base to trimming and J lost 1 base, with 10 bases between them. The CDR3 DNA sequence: TGTGCCAGCAGCTTAGACGCCGGTGAGAACACTGAAGCTTTCTTT. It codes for CASSLDAGENTEAFF.

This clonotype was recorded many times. CDR3 DNA: TGTGCCAGCAGCCCATCGGGGACTAGGGGGTTTCTTTACAATGAGCAGTTCTTC. Translating gives CASSPSGTRGFLYNEQFF. The V call is TRBV7-2, the J call TRBJ2-1; 8 bases align to TRBD2. The CDR3 totals 18 residues. The germline gives CDR1 SGHTA, CDR2 FQGNSA. After removal of 5 bases from V and 4 bases from J, the junction contained 16 bases not matched to a gene.

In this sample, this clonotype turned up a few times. For the CDR3, the DNA is TGCAGTGCTAGAGTCTCCGGCTCCTACAATGAGCAGTTCTTC. Its protein is CSARVSGSYNEQFF. The chain carries TRBV20-1 and TRBJ2-1; D ambiguous. This CDR3 region has 14 residues. The ends were cut back, 1 base at V and 0 bases at J, with 7 bases in the middle. Germline-derived CDR1 and CDR2 are DFQATT and SNEGSKA (reference sequence).

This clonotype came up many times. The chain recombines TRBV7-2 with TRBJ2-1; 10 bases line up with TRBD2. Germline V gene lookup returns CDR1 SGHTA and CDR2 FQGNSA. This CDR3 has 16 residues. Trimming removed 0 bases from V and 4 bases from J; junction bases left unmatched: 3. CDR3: CASSLAPSGGYNEQFF. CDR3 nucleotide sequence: TGTGCCAGCAGCTTAGCCCCTAGCGGGGGTTACAATGAGCAGTTCTTC.

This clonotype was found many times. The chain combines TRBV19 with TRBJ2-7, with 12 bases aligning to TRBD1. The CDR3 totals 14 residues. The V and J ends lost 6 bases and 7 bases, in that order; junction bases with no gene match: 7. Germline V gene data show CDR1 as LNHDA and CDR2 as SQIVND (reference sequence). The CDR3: CASSPGQGAREQYF. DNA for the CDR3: TGTGCCAGTAGCCCGGGACAGGGGGCGCGAGAGCAGTACTTC.

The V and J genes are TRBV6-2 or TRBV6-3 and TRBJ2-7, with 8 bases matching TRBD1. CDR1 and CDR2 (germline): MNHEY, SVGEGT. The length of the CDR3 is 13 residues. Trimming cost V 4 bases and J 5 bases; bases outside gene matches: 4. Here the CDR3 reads CASSSLTGDEQYF. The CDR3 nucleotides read TGTGCCAGCAGTTCCTTGACAGGGGACGAGCAGTACTTC.

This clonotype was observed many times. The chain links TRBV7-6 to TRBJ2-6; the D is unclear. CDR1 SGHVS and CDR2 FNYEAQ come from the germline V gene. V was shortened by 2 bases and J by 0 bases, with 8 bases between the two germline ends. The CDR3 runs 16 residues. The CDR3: CASSLSRISGANVLTF. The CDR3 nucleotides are TGTGCCAGCAGCTTATCTCGTATCTCTGGGGCCAACGTCCTGACTTTC.

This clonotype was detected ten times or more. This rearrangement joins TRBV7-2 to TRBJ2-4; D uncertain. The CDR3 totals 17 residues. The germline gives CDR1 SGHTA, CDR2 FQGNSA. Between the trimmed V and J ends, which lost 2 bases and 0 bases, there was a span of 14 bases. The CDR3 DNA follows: TGTGCCAGCAGCTTATGGCACTCTGAGCTAGCCAAAAACATTCAGTACTTC. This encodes CASSLWHSELAKNIQYF.